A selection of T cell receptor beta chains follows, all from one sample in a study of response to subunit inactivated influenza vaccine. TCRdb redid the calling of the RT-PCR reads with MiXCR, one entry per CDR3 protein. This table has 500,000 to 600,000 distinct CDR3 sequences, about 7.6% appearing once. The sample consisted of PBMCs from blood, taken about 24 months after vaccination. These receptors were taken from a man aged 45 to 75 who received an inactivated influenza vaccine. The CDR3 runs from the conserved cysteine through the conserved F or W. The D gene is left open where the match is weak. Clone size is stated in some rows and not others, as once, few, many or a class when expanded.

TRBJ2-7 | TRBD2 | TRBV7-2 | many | CASSLDSGGPSYEQYF | TGTGCCAGCAGTCTAGATAGCGGGGGTCCTTCCTACGAGCAGTACTTC
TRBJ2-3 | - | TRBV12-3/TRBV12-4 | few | CASSQEVRSQYF | TGTGCCAGCAGTCAAGAAGTTCGTTCGCAGTATTTT
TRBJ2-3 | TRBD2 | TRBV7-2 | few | CASSYLFTGGGTDTQYF | TGTGCCAGCAGCTACCTATTCACGGGGGGAGGCACAGATACGCAGTATTTT
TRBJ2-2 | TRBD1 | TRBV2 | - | CASTGTGGFGELFF | TGTGCCAGCACCGGGACAGGGGGCTTCGGGGAGCTGTTTTTT
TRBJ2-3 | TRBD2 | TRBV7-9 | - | CASSLALAGPSDTQYF | TGTGCCAGCAGCTTAGCGCTAGCGGGACCGTCAGATACGCAGTATTTT
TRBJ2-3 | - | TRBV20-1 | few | CSAKHRGTDTQYF | TGCAGTGCCAAGCATAGAGGAACAGATACGCAGTATTTT
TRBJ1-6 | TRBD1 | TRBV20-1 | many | CSASRDRGRDVVFSPLHF | TGCAGTGCTAGTAGGGACAGGGGGCGCGATGTAGTCTTTTCACCCCTCCACTTT
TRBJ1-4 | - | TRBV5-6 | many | CASSQASATNEKLFF | TGTGCCAGCAGCCAAGCCTCGGCAACTAATGAAAAACTGTTTTTT
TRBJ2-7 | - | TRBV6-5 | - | CASSYAGQSYEQYF | TGTGCCAGCAGTTACGCCGGGCAGAGCTACGAGCAGTACTTC
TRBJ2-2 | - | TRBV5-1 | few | CASSLAVGGELFF | TGCGCCAGCAGCTTGGCTGTTGGCGGGGAGCTGTTTTTT
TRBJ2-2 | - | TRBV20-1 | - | CSARDRRARGGGLVTGELFF | TGCAGTGCTAGAGATCGACGAGCACGGGGTGGGGGTTTGGTAACCGGGGAGCTGTTTTTT
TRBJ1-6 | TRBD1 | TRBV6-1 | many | CASGTTGGESPLHF | TGTGCCAGCGGAACTACAGGGGGCGAATCACCCCTCCACTTT
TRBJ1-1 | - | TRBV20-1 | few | CSARDPMNTEAFF | TGCAGTGCCAGGGACCCCATGAACACTGAAGCTTTCTTT
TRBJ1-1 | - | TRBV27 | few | CASSLDRWTEAFF | TGTGCCAGCAGTTTGGACCGATGGACTGAAGCTTTCTTT
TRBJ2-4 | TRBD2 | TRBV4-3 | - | CASSRSTGGAAKNIQYF | TGCGCCAGCAGCCGTTCTACCGGGGGGGCTGCCAAAAACATTCAGTACTTC
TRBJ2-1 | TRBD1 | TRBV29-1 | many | CSVSWGQLGNEQFF | TGCAGCGTTAGCTGGGGACAGTTAGGGAATGAGCAGTTCTTC
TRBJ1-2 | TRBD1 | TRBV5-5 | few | CASSSIQGPHGMGYTF | TGTGCCAGCAGCTCCATACAGGGGCCCCATGGGATGGGCTACACCTTC
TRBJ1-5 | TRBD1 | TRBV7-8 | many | CASSSDRGAQPQHF | TGTGCCAGCAGCTCGGACAGGGGAGCGCAGCCCCAGCATTTT
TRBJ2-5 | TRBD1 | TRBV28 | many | CASSSGTGRSSGETQYF | TGTGCCAGCAGCTCCGGGACAGGGAGGTCATCAGGGGAGACCCAGTACTTC
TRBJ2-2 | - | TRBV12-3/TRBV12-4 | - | CASSYRDSGELLF | TGTGCCAGCAGTTACAGGGATTCCGGGGAGCTGCTTTTT
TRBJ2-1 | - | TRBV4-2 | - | CASSPVSGASYNEQFF | TGTGCCAGCAGCCCAGTATCGGGGGCGTCCTACAATGAGCAGTTCTTC
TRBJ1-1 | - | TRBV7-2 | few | CASSKMGGEKNTEAFF | TGTGCCAGCAGCAAGATGGGGGGGGAGAAGAACACTGAAGCTTTCTTT
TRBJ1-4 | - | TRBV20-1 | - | CSARRDTSTNEKLFF | TGCAGTGCGAGACGGGACACTTCAACTAATGAAAAACTGTTTTTT
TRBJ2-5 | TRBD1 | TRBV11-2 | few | CASNARDRGRGETQYF | TGTGCCAGCAACGCCCGGGACAGGGGGCGAGGAGAGACCCAGTACTTC
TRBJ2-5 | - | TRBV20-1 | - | CSARGSGQETQYF | TGCAGTGCTAGGGGCAGCGGGCAAGAGACCCAGTACTTC
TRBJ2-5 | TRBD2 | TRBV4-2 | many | CASSPGEGETQYF | TGTGCCAGCAGTCCCGGGGAGGGAGAGACCCAGTACTTC
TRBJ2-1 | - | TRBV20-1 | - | CSARDRSRAPYNEQFF | TGCAGTGCTAGAGATAGATCCAGGGCACCCTACAATGAGCAGTTCTTC
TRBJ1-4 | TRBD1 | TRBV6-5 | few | CASSYSDRGDEKLFF | TGTGCCAGCAGTTACTCGGACAGGGGCGATGAAAAACTGTTTTTT
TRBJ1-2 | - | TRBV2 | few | CASSEDLGGDNYGYTF | TGTGCCAGCAGTGAAGACCTGGGGGGTGACAACTATGGCTACACCTTC